This T cell receptor beta chain emerged from a study of patients and donors after allogeneic stem cell transplantation. TCRdb called the RT-PCR reads again in MiXCR, with one record for every CDR3 protein. The sample lists some 150,000 distinct CDR3 sequences, about 36% seen once, with about 50% in the top ten. Trimming left V 4 bases short and J 2 bases short, with 11 bases between. The CDR3 is made up of 14 amino acids. CDR1 and CDR2 from the germline V gene are SGHRS and YFSETQ. The chain employs TRBV5-1 and TRBJ2-3; D unresolved. Sequencing was performed on blood, either unsorted or a sorted T cell fraction (not recorded which). The receptor was isolated from a human donor who was either an allogeneic HSCT recipient or a stem cell or donor lymphocyte infusion donor (not recorded which). It is not recorded whose cells these are; they may come from a transplant donor. The CDR3, as DNA: TGCGCCAGCAGCAGAAGGCAGGACACAGATACGCAGTATTTT. This translates into CASSRRQDTDTQYF.